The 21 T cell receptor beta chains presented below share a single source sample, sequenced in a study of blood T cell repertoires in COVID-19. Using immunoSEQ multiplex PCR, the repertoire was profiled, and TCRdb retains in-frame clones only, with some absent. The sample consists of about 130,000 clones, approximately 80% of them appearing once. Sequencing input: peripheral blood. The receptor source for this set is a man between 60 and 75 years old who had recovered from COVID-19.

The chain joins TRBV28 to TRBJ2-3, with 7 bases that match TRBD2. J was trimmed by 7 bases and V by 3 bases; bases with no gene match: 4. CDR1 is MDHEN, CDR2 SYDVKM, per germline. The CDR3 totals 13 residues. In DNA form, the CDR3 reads TGTGCCAGCAGTTTGGGGGGGGAGAATACGCAGTATTTT. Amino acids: CASSLGGENTQYF.

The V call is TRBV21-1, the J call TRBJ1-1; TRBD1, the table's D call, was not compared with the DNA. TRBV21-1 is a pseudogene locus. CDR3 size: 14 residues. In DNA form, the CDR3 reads TGTGCCAGCAGCGGCCGGGACAGGGACCGTGAAGCTTTCTTT. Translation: CASSGRDRDREAFF.

The CDR3 is CATQRGRGPLYGYTF. CDR3 nucleotides: TGTGCCACCCAACGGGGCAGGGGGCCCCTCTATGGCTACACCTTC. The chain carries TRBV28 and TRBJ1-2, with 8 bases fitting TRBD1. The trim removed 10 bases at V and 4 bases at J, leaving 14 bases unmatched. CDR3 length: 15 amino acids. Germline V gene sequence: CDR1 MDHEN, CDR2 SYDVKM.

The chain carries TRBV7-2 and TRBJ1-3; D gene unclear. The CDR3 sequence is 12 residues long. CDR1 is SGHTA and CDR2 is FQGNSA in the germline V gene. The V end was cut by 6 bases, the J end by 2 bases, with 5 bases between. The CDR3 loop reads CASSFAGNTIYF. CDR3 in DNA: TGTGCCAGCAGTTTCGCTGGAAACACCATATATTTT.

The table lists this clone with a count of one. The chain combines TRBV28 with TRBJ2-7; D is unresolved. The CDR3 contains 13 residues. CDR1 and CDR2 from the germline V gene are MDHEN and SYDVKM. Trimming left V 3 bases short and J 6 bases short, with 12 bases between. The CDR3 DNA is TGTGCCAGCAGTTTTTACCCGGGTCCCGAGCAGTACTTC. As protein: CASSFYPGPEQYF. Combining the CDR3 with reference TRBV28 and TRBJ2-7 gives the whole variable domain DVKVTQSSRYLVKRTGEKVFLECVQDMDHENMFWYRQDPGLGLRLIYFSYDVKMKEKGDIPEGYSVSREKKERFSLILESASTNQTSMYLCASSFYPGPEQYFGPGTRLTVT.

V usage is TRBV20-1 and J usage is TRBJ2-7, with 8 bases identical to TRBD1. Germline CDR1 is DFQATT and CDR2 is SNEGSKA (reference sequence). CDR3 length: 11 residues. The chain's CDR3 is CSRQGPYEQYF. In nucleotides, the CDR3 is TGCAGCAGACAGGGGCCCTACGAGCAGTACTTC.

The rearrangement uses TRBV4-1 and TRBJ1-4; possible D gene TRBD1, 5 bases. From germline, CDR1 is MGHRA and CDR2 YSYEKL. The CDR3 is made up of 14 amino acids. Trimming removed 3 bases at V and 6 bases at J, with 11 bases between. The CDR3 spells CASSHVQADEKLFF. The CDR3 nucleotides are TGCGCCAGCAGCCACGTACAGGCGGATGAAAAACTGTTTTTT.

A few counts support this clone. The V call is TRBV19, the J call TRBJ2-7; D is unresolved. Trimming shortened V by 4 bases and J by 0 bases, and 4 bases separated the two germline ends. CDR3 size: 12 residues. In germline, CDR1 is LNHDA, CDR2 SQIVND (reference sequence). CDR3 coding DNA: TGTGCCAGTAGTACCAGCTCCTACGAGCAGTACTTC. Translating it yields CASSTSSYEQYF.

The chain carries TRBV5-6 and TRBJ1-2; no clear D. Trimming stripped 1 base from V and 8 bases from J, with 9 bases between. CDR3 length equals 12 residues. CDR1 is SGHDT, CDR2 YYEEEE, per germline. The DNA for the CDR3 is TGTGCCAGCAGCTTGCCCACTAGGGGCTACACCTTC. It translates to CASSLPTRGYTF.

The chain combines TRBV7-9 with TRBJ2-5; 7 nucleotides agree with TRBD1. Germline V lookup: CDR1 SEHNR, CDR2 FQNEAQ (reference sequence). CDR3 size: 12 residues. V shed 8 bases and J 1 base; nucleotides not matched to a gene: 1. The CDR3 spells CASGTAQETQYF. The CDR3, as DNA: TGTGCCAGCGGGACAGCCCAAGAGACCCAGTACTTC. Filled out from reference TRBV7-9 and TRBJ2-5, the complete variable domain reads DTGVSQNPRHKITKRGQNVTFRCDPISEHNRLYWYRQTLGQGPEFLTYFQNEAQLEKSRLLSDRFSAERPKGSFSTLEIQRTEQGDSAMYLCASGTAQETQYFGPGTRLLVL.

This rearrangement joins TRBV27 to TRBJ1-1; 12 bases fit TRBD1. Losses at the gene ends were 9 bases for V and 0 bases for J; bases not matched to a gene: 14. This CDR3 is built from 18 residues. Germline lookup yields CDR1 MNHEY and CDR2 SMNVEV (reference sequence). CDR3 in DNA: TGTGCCAGTCCGGGACAGGGGGCGTCAATTTCGGTGAACACTGAAGCTTTCTTT. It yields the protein CASPGQGASISVNTEAFF.

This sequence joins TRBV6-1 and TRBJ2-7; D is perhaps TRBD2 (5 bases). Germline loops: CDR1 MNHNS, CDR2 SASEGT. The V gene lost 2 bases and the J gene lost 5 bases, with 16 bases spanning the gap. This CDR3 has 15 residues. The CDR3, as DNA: TGTGCCAGCAGTGAAATATCGGGGAGTCGCGACGAGCAGTACTTC. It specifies CASSEISGSRDEQYF.

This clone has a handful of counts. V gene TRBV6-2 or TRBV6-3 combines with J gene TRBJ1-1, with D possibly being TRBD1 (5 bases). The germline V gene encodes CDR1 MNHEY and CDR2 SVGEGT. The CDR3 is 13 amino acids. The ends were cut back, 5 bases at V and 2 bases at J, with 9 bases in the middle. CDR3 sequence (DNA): TGTGCCAGCAGTAATGACAGAAACACTGAAGCTTTCTTT. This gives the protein CASSNDRNTEAFF.

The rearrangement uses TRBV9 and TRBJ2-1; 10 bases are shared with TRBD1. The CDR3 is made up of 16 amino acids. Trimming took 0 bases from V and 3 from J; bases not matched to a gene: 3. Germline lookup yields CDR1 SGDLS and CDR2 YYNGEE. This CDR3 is CASSVVGTGVYNEQFF. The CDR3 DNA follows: TGTGCCAGCAGCGTAGTCGGGACAGGGGTCTACAATGAGCAGTTCTTC.

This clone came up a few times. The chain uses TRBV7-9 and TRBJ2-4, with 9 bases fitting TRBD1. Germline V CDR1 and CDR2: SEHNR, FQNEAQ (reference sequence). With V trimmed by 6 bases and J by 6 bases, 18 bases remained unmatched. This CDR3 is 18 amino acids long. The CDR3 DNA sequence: TGTGCCAGCAGTCTCCGAACTACCGGGACAGGGATCGCAAACATTCAGTACTTC. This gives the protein CASSLRTTGTGIANIQYF. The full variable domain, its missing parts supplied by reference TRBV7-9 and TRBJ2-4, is DTGVSQNPRHKITKRGQNVTFRCDPISEHNRLYWYRQTLGQGPEFLTYFQNEAQLEKSRLLSDRFSAERPKGSFSTLEIQRTEQGDSAMYLCASSLRTTGTGIANIQYFGAGTRLSVL.

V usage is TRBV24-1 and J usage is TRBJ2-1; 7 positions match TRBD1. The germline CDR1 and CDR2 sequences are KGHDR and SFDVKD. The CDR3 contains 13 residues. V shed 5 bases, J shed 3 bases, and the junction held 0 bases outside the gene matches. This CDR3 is CATSGDSYNEQFF. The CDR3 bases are TGTGCCACCAGTGGGGACAGCTACAATGAGCAGTTCTTC.

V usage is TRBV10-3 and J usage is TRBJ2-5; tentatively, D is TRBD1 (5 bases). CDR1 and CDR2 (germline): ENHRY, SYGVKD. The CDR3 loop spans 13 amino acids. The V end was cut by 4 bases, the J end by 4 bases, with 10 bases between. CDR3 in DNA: TGTGCCATCAGTGTGACAGCCTTAGAGACCCAGTACTTC. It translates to CAISVTALETQYF.

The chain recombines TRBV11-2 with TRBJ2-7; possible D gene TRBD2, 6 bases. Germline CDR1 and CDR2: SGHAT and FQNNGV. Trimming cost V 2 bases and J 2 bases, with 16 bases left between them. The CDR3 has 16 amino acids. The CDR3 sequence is CASSLTQGTGAYEQYF. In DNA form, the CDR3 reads TGTGCCAGCAGCTTAACCCAAGGGACGGGAGCCTACGAGCAGTACTTC.

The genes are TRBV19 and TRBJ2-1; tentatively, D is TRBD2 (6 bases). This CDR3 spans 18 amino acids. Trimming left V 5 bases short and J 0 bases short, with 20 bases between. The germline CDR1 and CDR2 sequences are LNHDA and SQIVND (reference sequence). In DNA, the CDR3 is TGTGCCAGTAGTCGCGGGGCGCCACAGCAGACCTCCTACAATGAGCAGTTCTTC. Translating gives CASSRGAPQQTSYNEQFF.

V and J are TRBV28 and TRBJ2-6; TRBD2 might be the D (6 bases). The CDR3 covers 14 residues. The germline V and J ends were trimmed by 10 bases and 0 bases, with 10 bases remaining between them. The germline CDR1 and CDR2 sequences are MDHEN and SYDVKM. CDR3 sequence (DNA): TGTGCCACGGGAGTCCACTCTGGGGCCAACGTCCTGACTTTC. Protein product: CATGVHSGANVLTF. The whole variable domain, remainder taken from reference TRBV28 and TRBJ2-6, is DVKVTQSSRYLVKRTGEKVFLECVQDMDHENMFWYRQDPGLGLRLIYFSYDVKMKEKGDIPEGYSVSREKKERFSLILESASTNQTSMYLCATGVHSGANVLTFGAGSRLTVL.

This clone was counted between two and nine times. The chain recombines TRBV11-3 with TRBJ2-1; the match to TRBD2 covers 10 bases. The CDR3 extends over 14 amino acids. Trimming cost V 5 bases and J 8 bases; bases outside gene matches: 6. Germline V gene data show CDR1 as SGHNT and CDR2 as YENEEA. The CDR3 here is CASSPRTSGDEQFF. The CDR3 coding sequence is TGTGCCAGCAGCCCTCGGACTAGCGGAGATGAGCAGTTCTTC.